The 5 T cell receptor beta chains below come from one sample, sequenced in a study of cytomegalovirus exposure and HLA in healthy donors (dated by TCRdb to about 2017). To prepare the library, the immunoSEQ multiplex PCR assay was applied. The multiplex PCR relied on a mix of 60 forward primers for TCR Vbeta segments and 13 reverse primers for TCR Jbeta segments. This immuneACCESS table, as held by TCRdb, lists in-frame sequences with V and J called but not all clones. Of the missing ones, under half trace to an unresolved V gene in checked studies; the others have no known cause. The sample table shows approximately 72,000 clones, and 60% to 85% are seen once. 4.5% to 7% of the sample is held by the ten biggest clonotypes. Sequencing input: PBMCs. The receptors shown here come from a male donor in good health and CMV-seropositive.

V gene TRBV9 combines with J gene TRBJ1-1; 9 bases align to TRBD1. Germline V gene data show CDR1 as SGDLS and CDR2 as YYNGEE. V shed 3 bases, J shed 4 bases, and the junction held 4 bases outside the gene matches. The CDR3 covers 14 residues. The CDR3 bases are TGTGCCAGCAGCGGGACAGGGGCCCCCACTGAAGCTTTCTTT. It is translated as CASSGTGAPTEAFF.

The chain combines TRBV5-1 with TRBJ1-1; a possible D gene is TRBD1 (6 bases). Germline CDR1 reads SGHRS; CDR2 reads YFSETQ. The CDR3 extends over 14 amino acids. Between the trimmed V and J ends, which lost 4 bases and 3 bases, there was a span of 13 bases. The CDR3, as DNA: TGCGCCAGCAGCACGAGGACAGCATACACTGAAGCTTTCTTT. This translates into CASSTRTAYTEAFF.

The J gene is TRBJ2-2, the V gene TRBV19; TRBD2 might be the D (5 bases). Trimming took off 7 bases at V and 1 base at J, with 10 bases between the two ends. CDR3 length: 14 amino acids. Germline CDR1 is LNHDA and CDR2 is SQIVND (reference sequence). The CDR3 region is CASMRAGNTGELFF. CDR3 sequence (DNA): TGTGCCAGTATGAGGGCTGGGAACACCGGGGAGCTGTTTTTT.

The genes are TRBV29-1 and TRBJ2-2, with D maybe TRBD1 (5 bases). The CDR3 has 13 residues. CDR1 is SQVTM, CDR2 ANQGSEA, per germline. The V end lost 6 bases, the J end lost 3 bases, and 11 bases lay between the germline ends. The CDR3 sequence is CSVAFRDTGELFF. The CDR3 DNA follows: TGCAGCGTCGCCTTCAGGGACACCGGGGAGCTGTTTTTT.

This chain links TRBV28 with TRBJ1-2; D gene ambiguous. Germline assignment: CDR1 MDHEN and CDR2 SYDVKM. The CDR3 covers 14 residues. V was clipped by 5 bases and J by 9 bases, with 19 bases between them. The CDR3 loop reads CASSGGRGYRSYTF. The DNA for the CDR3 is TGTGCCAGCAGTGGCGGACGCGGGTATCGGAGCTACACCTTC.